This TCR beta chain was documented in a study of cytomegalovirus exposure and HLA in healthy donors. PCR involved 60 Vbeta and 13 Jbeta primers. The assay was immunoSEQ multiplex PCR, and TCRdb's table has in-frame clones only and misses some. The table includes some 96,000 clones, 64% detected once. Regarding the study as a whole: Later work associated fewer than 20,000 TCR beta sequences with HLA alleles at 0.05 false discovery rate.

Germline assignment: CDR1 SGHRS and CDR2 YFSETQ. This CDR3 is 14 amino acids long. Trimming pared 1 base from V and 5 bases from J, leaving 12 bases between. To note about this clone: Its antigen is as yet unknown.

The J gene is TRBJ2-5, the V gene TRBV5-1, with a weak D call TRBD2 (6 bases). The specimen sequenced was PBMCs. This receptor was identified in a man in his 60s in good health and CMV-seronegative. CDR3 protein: CASSLSLEGETQYF. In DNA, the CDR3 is TGCGCCAGCAGCTTGTCGCTGGAGGGGGAGACCCAGTACTTC.